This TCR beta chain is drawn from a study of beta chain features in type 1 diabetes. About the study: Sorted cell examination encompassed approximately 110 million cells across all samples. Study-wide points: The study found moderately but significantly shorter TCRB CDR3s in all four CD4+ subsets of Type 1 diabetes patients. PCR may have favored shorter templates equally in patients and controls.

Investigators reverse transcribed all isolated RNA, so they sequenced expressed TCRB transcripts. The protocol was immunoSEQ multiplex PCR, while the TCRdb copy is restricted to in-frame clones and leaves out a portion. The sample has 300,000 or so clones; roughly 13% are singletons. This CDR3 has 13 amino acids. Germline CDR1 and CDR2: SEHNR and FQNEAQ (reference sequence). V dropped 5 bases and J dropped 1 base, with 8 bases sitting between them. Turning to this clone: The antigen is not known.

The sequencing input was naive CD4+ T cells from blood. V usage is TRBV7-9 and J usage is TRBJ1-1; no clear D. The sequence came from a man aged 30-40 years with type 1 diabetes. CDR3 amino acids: CASSMRWNTEAFF. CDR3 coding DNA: TGTGCCAGCAGCATGAGATGGAACACTGAAGCTTTCTTT. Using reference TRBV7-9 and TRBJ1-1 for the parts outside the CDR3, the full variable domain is DTGVSQNPRHKITKRGQNVTFRCDPISEHNRLYWYRQTLGQGPEFLTYFQNEAQLEKSRLLSDRFSAERPKGSFSTLEIQRTEQGDSAMYLCASSMRWNTEAFFGQGTRLTVV.